The entry that follows covers one TCR beta chain sequence. Germline V gene lookup returns CDR1 MNHNY and CDR2 SVGAGI (reference sequence). The CDR3 runs 18 residues. V trimming: 0 bases; J trimming: 5 bases; junction bases outside the gene matches: 10. MiXCR, run by TCRdb on the reads, gives a single entry per CDR3 protein. In the table there are about 230,000 distinct CDR3 sequences, over 20% of which are singletons. This sample is part of a study of T cell repertoires in cytomegalovirus infection. Material: CD8+ T cells from PBMCs. This chain connects TRBV6-6 to TRBJ2-2, with 9 positions matching TRBD1. The sequence derives from a human donor in good health (CMV status not recorded). Some clones in this sample may be carry-over from other donors' samples. The CDR3 protein is CASSYSEDRGIGTGELFF. Here the CDR3 DNA reads TGTGCCAGCAGTTACTCGGAGGACAGGGGCATAGGGACCGGGGAGCTGTTTTTT.